This T cell receptor beta chain was sequenced in a study of T-cell memory formation after mild COVID-19. TCRdb reprocessed the 5' RACE reads via MiXCR and lists one record per CDR3 protein. The table has about 120,000 distinct CDR3 sequences, about 16% seen once. In this sample, this clonotype turned up a few times. The CDR3 consists of 16 residues. CDR1 is LNHNV, CDR2 YYDKDF, per germline (reference sequence). V lost 0 bases to trimming and J lost 1 base; unmatched junction nucleotides: 6. What was sequenced was PBMCs or a T cell subset sorted from them (not recorded which). The receptor was isolated from an adult woman who had mild COVID-19 (a few samples of this study predate the infection). Cell type and time point are not known. The chain carries TRBV15 and TRBJ2-7, with 7 bases identical to TRBD2. The CDR3 DNA follows: TGTGCCACCAGCAGAGATGGTAGCGGGTCGTCCTACGAGCAGTACTTC. Residues: CATSRDGSGSSYEQYF.